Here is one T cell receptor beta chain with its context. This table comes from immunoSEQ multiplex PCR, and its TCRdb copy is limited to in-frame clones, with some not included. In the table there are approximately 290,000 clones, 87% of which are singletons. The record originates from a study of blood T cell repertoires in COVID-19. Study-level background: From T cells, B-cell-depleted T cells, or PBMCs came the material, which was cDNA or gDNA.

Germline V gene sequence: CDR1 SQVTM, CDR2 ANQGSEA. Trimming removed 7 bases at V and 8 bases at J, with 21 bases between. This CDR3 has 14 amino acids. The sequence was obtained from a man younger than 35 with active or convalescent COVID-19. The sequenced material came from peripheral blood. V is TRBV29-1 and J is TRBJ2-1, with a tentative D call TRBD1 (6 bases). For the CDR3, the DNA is TGCAGCGCTTCCGACACAGGGCTGGTAGATGAGCAGTTCTTC. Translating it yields CSASDTGLVDEQFF.